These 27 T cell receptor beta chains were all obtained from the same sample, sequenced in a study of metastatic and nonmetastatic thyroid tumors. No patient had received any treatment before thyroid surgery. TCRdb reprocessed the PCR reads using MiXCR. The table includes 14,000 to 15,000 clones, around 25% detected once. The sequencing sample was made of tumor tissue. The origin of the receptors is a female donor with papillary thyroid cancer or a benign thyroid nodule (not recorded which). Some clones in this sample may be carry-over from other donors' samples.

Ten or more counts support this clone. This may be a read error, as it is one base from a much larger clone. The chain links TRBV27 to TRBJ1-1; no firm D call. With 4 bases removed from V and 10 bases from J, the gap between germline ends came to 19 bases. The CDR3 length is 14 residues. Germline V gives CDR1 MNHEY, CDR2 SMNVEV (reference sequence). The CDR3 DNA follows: TGTGCCAGCAGTTCTTATTCTTCGACGGCCCGAGCTTTCTTT. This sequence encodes CASSSYSSTARAFF.

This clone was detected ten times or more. CDR3 coding DNA: TGTGCCAGCAGCTTCGGACAGGGAGGCCATAGAGCTTTCTTT. Protein: CASSFGQGGHRAFF. The gene calls are TRBV5-8 and TRBJ1-1; the match to TRBD1 covers 8 bases. V gave up 2 bases and J gave up 10 bases; unmatched junction bases: 10. Germline V gene data show CDR1 as SGHTS and CDR2 as YDEGEE. The CDR3 runs to 14 residues.

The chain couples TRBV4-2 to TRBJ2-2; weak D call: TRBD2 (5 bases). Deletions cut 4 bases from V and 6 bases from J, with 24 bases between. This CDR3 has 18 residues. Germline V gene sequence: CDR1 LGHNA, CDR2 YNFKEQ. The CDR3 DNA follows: TGTGCCAGCAGCCGGGAGCCCCCGGTCCCTACCCCATCCGGGGAGCTGTTTTTT. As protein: CASSREPPVPTPSGELFF.

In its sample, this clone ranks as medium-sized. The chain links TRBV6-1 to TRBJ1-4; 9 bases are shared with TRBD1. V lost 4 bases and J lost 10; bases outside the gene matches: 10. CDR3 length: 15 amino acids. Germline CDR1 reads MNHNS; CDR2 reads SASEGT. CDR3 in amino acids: CASSASGTGYRKLFF. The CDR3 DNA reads TGTGCCAGCAGTGCCTCGGGGACAGGGTACAGAAAACTGTTTTTT.

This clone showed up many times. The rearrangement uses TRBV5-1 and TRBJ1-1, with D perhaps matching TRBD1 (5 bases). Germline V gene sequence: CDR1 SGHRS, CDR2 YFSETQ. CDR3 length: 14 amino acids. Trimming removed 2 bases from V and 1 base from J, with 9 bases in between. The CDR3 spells CASSLSQGNTEAFF. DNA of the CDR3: TGCGCCAGCAGCTTATCCCAGGGGAACACTGAAGCTTTCTTT.

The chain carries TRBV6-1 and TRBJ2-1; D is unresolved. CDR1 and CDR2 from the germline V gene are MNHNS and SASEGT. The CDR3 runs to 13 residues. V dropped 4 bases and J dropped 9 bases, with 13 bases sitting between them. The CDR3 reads CASSASIDREQFF. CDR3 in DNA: TGTGCCAGCAGTGCGTCAATCGACCGTGAGCAGTTCTTC.

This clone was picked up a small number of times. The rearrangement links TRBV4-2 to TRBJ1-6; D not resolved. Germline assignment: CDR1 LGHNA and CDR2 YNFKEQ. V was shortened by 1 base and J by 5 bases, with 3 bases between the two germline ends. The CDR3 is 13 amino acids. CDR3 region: CASSQADNSPLHF. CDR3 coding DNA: TGTGCCAGCAGCCAAGCAGATAATTCACCCCTCCACTTT.

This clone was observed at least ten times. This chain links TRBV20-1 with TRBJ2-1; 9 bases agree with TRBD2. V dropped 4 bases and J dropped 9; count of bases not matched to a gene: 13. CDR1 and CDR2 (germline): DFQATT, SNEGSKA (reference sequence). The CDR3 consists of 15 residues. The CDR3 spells CSAKGDIAGEVEQFF. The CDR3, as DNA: TGCAGTGCTAAGGGGGATATAGCGGGAGAGGTTGAGCAGTTCTTC.

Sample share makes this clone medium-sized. CDR3 amino acids: CASRSGQGGAFF. Here the CDR3 DNA reads TGTGCCAGCAGATCGGGACAGGGGGGAGCTTTCTTT. The chain uses TRBV7-9 and TRBJ1-1, with TRBD1 matching 11 bases. The CDR3 sequence is 12 residues long. From germline, CDR1 is SEHNR and CDR2 FQNEAQ (reference sequence). V lost 6 bases, J lost 10 bases, and 4 bases stayed unmatched.

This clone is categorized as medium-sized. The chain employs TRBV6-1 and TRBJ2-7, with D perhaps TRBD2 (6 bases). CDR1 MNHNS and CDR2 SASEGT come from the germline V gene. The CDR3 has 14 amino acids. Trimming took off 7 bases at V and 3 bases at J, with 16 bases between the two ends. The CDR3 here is CASTLYSGVYEQYF. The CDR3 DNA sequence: TGTGCCAGCACCCTGTATAGCGGAGTCTACGAGCAGTACTTC.

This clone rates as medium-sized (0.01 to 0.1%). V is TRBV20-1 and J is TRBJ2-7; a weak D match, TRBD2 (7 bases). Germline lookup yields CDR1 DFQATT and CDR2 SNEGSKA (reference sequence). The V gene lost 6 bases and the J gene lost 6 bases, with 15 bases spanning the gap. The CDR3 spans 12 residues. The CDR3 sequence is CSAAGARPEQYF. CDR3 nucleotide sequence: TGCAGTGCCGCGGGGGCTAGACCCGAGCAGTACTTC.

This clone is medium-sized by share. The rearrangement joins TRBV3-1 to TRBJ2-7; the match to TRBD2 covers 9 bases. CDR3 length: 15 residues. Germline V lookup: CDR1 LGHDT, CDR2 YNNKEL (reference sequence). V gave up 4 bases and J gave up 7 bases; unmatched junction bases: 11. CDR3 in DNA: TGTGCCAGCAGCCTATTTAGCGGGGGTGTACGGGAGCAGTACTTC. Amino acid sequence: CASSLFSGGVREQYF.

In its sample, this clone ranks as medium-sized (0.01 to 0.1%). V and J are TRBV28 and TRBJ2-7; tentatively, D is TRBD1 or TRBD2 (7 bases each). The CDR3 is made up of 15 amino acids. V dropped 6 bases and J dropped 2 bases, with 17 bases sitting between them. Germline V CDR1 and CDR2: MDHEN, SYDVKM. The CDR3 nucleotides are TGTGCCAGCAGCCCACCGGCAGGGGGGGCCTACGAGCAGTACTTC. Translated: CASSPPAGGAYEQYF.

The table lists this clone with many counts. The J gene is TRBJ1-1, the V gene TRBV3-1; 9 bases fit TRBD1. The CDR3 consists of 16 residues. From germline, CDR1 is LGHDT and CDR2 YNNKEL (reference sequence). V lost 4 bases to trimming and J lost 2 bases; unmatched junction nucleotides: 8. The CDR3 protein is CASSPRDRARNTEAFF. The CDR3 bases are TGTGCCAGCAGCCCCCGGGACAGGGCGCGTAACACTGAAGCTTTCTTT. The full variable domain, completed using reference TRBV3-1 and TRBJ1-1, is DTAVSQTPKYLVTQMGNDKSIKCEQNLGHDTMYWYKQDSKKFLKIMFSYNNKELIINETVPNRFSPKSPDKAHLNLHINSLELGDSAVYFCASSPRDRARNTEAFFGQGTRLTVV.

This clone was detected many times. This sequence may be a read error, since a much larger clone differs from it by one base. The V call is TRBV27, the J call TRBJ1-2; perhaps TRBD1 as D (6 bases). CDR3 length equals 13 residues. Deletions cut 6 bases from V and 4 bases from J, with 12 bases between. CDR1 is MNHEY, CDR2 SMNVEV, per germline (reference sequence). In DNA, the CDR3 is TGTGCCAGCAGAGGGGGTGGAGGCTATGGCTACACCTTC. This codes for CASRGGGGYGYTF.

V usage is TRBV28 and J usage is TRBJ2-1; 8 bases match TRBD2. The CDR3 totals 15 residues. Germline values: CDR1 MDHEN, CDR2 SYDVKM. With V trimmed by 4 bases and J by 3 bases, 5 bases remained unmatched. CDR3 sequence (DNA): TGTGCCAGCAGTTCGGTAGCGGGGCGCTACAATGAGCAGTTCTTC. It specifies CASSSVAGRYNEQFF.

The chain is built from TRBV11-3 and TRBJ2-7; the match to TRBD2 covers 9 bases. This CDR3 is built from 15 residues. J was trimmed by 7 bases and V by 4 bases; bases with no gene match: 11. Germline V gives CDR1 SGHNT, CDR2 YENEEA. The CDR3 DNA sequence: TGTGCCAGCAGCTCCTTAGTGGGACTAGCAGCAGAGCAGTACTTC. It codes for CASSSLVGLAAEQYF. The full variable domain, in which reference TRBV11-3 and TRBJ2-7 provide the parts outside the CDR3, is EAGVVQSPRYKIIEKKQPVAFWCNPISGHNTLYWYLQNLGQGPELLIRYENEEAVDDSQLPKDRFSAERLKGVDSTLKIQPAELGDSAVYLCASSSLVGLAAEQYFGPGTRLTVT.

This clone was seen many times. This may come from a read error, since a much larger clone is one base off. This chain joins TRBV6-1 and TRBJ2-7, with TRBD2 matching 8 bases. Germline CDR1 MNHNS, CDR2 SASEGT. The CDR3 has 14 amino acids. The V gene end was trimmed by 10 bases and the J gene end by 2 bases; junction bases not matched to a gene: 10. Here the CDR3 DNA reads TGTGCCAACAGAGAGGGTAGCGGGACCTACGAGCAGTACTTC. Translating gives CANREGSGTYEQYF.

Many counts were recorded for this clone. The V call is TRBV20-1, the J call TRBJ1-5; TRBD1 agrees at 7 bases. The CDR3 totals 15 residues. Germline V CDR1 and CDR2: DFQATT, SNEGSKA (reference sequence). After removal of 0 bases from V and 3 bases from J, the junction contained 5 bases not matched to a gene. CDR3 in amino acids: CSARDFQGDNQPQHF. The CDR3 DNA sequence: TGCAGTGCTAGAGATTTCCAGGGGGACAATCAGCCCCAGCATTTT.

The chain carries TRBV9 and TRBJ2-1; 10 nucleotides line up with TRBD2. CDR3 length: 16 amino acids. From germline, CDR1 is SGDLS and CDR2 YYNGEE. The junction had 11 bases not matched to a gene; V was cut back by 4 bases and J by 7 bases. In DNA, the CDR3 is TGTGCCAGCAGCTCCAGAACTAGCGGGATCAGGAATGAGCAGTTCTTC. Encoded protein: CASSSRTSGIRNEQFF. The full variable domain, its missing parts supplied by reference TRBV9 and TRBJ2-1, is DSGVTQTPKHLITATGQRVTLRCSPRSGDLSVYWYQQSLDQGLQFLIQYYNGEERAKGNILERFSAQQFPDLHSELNLSSLELGDSALYFCASSSRTSGIRNEQFFGPGTRLTVL.

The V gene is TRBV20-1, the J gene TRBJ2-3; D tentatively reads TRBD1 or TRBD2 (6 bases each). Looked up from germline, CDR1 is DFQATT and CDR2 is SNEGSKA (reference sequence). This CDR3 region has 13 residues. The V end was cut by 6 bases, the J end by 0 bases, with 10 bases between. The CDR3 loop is CSAGGPSTDTQYF. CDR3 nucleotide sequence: TGCAGTGCGGGGGGCCCTAGCACAGATACGCAGTATTTT.

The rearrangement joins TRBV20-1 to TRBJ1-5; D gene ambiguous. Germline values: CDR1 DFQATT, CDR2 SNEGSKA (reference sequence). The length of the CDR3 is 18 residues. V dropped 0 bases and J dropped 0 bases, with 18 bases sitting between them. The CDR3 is CSARDGQPPNYSNQPQHF. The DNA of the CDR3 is TGCAGTGCTAGAGATGGTCAGCCGCCGAATTATAGCAATCAGCCCCAGCATTTT.

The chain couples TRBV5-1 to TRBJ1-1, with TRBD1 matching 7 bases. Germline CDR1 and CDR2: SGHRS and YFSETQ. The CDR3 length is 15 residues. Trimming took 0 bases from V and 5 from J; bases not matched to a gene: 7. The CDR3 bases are TGCGCCAGCAGCTTGGCCACTCAGGGGGATACTGAAGCTTTCTTT. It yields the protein CASSLATQGDTEAFF.

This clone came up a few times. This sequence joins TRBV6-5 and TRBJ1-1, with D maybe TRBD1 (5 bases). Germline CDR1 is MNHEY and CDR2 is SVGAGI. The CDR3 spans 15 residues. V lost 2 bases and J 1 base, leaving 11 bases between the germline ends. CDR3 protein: CASSYGWGRNTEAFF. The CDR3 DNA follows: TGTGCCAGCAGTTACGGATGGGGCAGGAACACTGAAGCTTTCTTT.

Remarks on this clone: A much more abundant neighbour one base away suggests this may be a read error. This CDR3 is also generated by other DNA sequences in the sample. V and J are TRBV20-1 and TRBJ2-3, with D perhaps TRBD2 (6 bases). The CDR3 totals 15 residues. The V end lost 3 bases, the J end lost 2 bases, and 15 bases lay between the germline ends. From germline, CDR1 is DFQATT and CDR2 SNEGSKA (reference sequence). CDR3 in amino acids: CSASRASGFTDTQYF. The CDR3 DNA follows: TGCAGTGCTAGCCGGGCCAGCGGGTTCACAGATACGCAGTATTTT.

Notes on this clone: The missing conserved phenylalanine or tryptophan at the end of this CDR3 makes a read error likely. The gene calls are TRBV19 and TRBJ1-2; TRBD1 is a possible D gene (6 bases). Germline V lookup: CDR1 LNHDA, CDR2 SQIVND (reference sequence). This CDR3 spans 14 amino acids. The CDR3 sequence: CASSISDSFYGYTL. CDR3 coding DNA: TGCGCCAGTAGTATTTCGGACAGCTTCTATGGCTACACCCTC.

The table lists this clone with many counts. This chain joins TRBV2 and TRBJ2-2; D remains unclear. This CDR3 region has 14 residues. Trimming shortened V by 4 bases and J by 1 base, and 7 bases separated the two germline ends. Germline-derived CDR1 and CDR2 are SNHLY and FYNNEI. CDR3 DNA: TGTGCCAGCAGTGTACTGAAGAACACCGGGGAGCTGTTTTTT. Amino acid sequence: CASSVLKNTGELFF.